This TCR beta chain comes out of a study of cytotoxic CD8 clonotypes in ibrutinib-treated CLL. The CDR3 is 11 amino acids. V shed 1 base and J shed 12 bases, with 7 bases lying between them. In germline, CDR1 is SGHVS, CDR2 FQNEAQ. Study observations and caveats: T-cell clonality at baseline went above that of age-matched healthy donors and rose and fell with circulating CD8+ T-cell counts. At progression, clonality fell back toward baseline after rising at ibrutinib response. The public clonotypes identified were infrequent and showed contraction or stability on treatment.

The intended depth for sequencing was 1 in 200,000 to 1 in 1 million T cells. The table came from immunoSEQ multiplex PCR; TCRdb's copy has only in-frame clones and leaves some out. This table has approximately 45,000 clones, roughly 76% appearing once. This clone was counted between two and nine times. Its antigen is not known. The sample here was PBMCs, taken after 12 months of ibrutinib treatment. The chain combines TRBV7-8 with TRBJ1-5; no firm D call. The sequence was obtained from a human donor with chronic lymphocytic leukemia. The CDR3 bases are TGTGCCAGCAGCTTAGGGGGAATCCAGCATTTT. Residues: CASSLGGIQHF.